This T cell receptor (beta chain) was sequenced during a study of T-cell memory formation after mild COVID-19. Study context: TCR clustering was largely donor specific.

This clonotype occurred a few times. TCRdb re-called the 5' RACE reads through MiXCR, storing one row per CDR3 protein. The sample lists around 440,000 distinct CDR3 sequences, 15% to 20% seen once, with roughly an eighth in the top ten. V dropped 5 bases and J dropped 6 bases, with 19 bases sitting between them. Germline assignment: CDR1 SGHTA and CDR2 FQGNSA. CDR3 length: 15 residues. This TCR derives from an adult woman who had mild COVID-19 (a few samples of this study predate the infection). Cell type and time point are not known. This chain connects TRBV7-2 to TRBJ1-2; perhaps TRBD1 as D (5 bases). The sequenced material came from PBMCs or a T cell subset sorted from them (not recorded which). DNA of the CDR3: TGTGCCAGCAGCCGACGGACCGCCCGGGGCAATGGCTACACCTTC. Amino acids: CASSRRTARGNGYTF.